This TCR beta chain appears in the sequencing data of a study of beta chain features in type 1 diabetes. Whole-study findings and limits: More deletions and fewer insertions at VDJ junctions were seen in type 1 diabetes patients. All four CD4+ subsets from Type 1 diabetes patients carried moderately but significantly shorter TCRB CDR3s. Whether HLA type influences TCRB rearrangement remained unresolved here.

A heparinised blood draw that averaged approximately 120 mL was obtained once from each donor. Germline V lookup: CDR1 GTSNPN, CDR2 SVGIG (reference sequence). Trimming at V came to 2 bases and at J to 1 base, leaving 4 bases not matched to a gene. The CDR3 runs 14 residues. As every portion of the isolated RNA was reverse transcribed, the sequencing read expressed TCRB transcripts. The data were produced by immunoSEQ multiplex PCR, yet TCRdb's version contains in-frame clones alone and is incomplete. Altogether about 260,000 clones are present, about 71% being singletons, with the ten largest covering around 0.05%. This clone has just a few counts. Its antigen remains unknown.

This clonotype was sampled from a man younger than 45 in good health. The chain recombines TRBV30 with TRBJ1-1; 7 bases map to TRBD1. Sample: naive CD4+ T cells from blood. Written as DNA, the CDR3 is TGTGCCTGGAGTCGTTCAGGGGGGAACACTGAAGCTTTCTTT. Its protein product is CAWSRSGGNTEAFF.